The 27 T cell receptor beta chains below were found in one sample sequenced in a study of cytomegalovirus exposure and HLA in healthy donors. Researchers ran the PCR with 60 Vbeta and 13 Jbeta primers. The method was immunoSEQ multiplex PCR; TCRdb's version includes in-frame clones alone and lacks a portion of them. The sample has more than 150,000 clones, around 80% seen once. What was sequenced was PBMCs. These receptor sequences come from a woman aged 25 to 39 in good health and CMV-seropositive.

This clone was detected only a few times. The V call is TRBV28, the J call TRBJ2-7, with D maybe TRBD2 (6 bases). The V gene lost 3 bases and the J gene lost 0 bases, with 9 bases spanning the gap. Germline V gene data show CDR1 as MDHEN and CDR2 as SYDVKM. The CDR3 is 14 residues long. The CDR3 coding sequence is TGTGCCAGCAGTTTTCGGAGGGACTCCTACGAGCAGTACTTC. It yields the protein CASSFRRDSYEQYF.

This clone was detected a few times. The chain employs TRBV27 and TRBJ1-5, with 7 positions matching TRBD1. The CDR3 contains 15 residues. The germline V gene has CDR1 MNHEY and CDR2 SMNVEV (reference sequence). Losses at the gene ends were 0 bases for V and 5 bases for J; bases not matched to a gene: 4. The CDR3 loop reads CASSLSPDRDQPQHF. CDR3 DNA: TGTGCCAGCAGTTTATCCCCCGACAGGGATCAGCCCCAGCATTTT.

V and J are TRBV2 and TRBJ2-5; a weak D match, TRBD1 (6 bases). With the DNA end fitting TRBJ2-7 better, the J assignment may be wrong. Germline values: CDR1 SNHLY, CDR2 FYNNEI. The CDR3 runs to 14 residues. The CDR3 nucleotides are TGTGCCAGCAGTGATTACAGGGCCGCCTACGAGCAGTACTTC. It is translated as CASSDYRAAYEQYF.

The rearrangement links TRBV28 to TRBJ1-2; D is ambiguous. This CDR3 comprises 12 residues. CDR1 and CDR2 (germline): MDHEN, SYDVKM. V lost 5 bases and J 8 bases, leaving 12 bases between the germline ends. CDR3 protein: CASSTHAEGYTF. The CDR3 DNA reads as TGTGCCAGCAGTACTCATGCGGAGGGCTACACCTTC.

The CDR3 loop reads CSVEQAVPSYEQYF. The CDR3 bases are TGCAGCGTTGAGCAGGCAGTGCCGTCCTACGAGCAGTACTTC. The genes are TRBV29-1 and TRBJ2-7; no reliable D call. The CDR3 totals 14 residues. V was shortened by 3 bases and J by 1 base, with 13 bases between the two germline ends. Germline V gene sequence: CDR1 SQVTM, CDR2 ANQGSEA.

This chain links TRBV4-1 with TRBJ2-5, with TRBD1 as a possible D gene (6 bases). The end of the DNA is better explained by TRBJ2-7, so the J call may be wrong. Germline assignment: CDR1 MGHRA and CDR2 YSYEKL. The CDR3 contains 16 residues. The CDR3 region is CASSQDRGRGSYEQYF. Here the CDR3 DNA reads TGCGCCAGCAGCCAAGATAGGGGCAGGGGTTCCTACGAGCAGTACTTC.

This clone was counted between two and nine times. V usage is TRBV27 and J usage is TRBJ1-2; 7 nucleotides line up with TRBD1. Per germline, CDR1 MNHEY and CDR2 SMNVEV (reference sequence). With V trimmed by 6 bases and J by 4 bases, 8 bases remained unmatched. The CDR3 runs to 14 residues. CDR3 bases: TGTGCCAGCAGCATCAGGGGGACTCTCTATGGCTACACCTTC. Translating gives CASSIRGTLYGYTF.

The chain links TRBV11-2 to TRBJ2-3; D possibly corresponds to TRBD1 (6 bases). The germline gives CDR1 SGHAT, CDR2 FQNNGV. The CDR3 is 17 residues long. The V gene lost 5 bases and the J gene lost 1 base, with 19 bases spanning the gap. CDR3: CASSQQGPTWGTDTQYF. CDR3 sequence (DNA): TGTGCCAGCAGCCAACAGGGACCCACTTGGGGCACAGATACGCAGTATTTT.

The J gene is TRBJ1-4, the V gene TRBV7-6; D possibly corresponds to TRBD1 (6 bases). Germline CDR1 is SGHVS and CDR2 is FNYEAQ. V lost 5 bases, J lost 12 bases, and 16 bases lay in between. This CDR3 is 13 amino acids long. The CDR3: CASSKDSLGELFF. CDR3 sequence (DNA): TGTGCCAGCAGCAAGGACAGTCTTGGGGAACTGTTTTTT.

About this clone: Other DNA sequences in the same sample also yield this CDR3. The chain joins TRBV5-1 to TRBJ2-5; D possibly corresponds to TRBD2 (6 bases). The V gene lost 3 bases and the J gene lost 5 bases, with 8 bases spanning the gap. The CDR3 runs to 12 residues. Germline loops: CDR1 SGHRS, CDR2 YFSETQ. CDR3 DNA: TGCGCCAGCAGCTGGCGGGGTGAGACCCAGTACTTC. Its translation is CASSWRGETQYF. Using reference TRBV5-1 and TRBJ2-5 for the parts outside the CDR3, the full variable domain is KAGVTQTPRYLIKTRGQQVTLSCSPISGHRSVSWYQQTPGQGLQFLFEYFSETQRNKGNFPGRFSGRQFSNSRSEMNVSTLELGDSALYLCASSWRGETQYFGPGTRLLVL.

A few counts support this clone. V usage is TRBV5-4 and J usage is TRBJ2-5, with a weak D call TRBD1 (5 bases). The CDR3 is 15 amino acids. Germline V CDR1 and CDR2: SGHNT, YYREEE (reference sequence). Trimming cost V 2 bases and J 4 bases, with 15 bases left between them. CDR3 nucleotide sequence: TGTGCCAGCAGCTTAGACGACAGCACCCGAGAGACCCAGTACTTC. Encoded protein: CASSLDDSTRETQYF.

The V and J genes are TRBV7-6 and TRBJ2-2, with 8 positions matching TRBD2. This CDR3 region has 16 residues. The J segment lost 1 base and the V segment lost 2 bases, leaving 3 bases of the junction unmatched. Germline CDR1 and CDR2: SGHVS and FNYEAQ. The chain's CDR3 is CASSLRAGGNTGELFF. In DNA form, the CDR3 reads TGTGCCAGCAGCTTACGGGCGGGGGGGAACACCGGGGAGCTGTTTTTT.

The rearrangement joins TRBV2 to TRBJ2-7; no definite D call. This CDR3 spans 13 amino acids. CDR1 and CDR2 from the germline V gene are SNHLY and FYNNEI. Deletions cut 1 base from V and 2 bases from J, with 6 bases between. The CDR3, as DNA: TGTGCCAGCAGTGAAGGGGCCCCCTACGAGCAGTACTTC. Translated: CASSEGAPYEQYF.

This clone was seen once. CDR3 protein: CASSLPTSGQYQETQYF. CDR3 DNA: TGTGCCAGCAGCTTACCAACTAGCGGGCAGTACCAAGAGACCCAGTACTTC. The genes are TRBV5-6 and TRBJ2-5, with 9 bases lining up with TRBD2. This CDR3 comprises 17 residues. V dropped 2 bases and J dropped 0; count of bases not matched to a gene: 8. Germline CDR1 is SGHDT and CDR2 is YYEEEE.

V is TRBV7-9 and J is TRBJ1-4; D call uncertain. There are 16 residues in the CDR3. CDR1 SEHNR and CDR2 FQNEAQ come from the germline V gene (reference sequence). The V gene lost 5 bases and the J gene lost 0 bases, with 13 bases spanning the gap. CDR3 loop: CASSPQREATNEKLFF. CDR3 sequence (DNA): TGTGCCAGCAGCCCCCAGAGAGAGGCAACTAATGAAAAACTGTTTTTT.

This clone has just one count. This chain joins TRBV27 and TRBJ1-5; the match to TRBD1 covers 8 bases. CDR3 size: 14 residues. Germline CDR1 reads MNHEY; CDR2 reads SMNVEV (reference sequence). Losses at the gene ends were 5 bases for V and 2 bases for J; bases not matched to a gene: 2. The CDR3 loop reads CASSVGQGNQPQHF. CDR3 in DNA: TGTGCCAGCAGTGTGGGACAGGGCAATCAGCCCCAGCATTTT.

CDR3 DNA: TGTGCCACCAGCAGAGACCCCACAGGGTGGACGGACGAGCAGTACTTC. Translated, it gives CATSRDPTGWTDEQYF. J is TRBJ2-7 and V is TRBV15; tentatively, D is TRBD1 (6 bases). The germline CDR1 and CDR2 sequences are LNHNV and YYDKDF (reference sequence). The V and J ends lost 0 bases and 5 bases respectively, with 17 bases between them. The CDR3 has 16 amino acids.

CDR3: CASRKAGGSGELFF. Here the CDR3 DNA reads TGTGCCAGCAGGAAAGCCGGGGGTTCTGGGGAGCTGTTTTTT. The rearrangement uses TRBV7-8 and TRBJ2-2; tentative D call: TRBD2 (6 bases). CDR3 length: 14 amino acids. V was shortened by 6 bases and J by 8 bases, with 16 bases between the two germline ends. Germline V lookup: CDR1 SGHVS, CDR2 FQNEAQ.

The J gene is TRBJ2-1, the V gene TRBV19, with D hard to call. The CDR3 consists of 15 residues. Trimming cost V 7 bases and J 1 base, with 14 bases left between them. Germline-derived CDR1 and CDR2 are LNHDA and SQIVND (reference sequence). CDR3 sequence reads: CASTLGGNSYNEQFF. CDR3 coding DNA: TGTGCCAGTACCTTAGGCGGAAATTCCTACAATGAGCAGTTCTTC.

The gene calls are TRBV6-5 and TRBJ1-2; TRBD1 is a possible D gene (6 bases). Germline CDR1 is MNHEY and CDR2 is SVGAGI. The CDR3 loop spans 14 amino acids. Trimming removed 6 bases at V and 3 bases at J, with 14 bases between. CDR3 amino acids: CASSTGFKDYGYTF. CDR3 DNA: TGTGCCAGCAGCACAGGGTTCAAGGACTATGGCTACACCTTC.

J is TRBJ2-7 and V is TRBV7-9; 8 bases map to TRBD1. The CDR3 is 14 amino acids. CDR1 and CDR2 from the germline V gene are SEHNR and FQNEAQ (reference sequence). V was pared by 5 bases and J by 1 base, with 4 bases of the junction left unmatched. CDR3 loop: CASSPTGGSYEQYF. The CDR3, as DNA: TGTGCCAGCAGCCCAACAGGGGGTTCCTACGAGCAGTACTTC.

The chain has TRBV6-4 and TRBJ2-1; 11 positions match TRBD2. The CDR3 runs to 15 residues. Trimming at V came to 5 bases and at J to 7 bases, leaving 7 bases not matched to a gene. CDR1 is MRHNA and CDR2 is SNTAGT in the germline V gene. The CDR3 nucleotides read TGTGCCAGCAGTTCGACTAGCGGGGTGGCGAATGAGCAGTTCTTC. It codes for CASSSTSGVANEQFF.

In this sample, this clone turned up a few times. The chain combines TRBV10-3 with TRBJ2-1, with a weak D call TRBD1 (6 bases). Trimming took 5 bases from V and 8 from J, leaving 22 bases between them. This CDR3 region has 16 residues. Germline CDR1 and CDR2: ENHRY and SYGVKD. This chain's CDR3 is CAISTPGQYSTDEQFF. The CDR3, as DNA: TGTGCCATCAGTACTCCAGGACAGTATAGTACCGATGAGCAGTTCTTC.

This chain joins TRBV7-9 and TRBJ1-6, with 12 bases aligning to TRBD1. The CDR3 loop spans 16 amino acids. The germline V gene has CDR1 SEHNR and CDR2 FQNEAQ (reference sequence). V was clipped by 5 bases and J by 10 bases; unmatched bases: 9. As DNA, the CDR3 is TGTGCCAGCAGCGCCCAAGTCGGGACAGGGGGCTCACCCCTCCACTTT. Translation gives CASSAQVGTGGSPLHF.

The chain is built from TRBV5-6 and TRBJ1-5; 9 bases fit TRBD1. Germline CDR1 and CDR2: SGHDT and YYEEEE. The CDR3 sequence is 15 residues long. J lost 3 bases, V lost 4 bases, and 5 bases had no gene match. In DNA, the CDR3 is TGTGCCAGCAGCACGGGACAGGGCCTCAATCAGCCCCAGCATTTT. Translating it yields CASSTGQGLNQPQHF.

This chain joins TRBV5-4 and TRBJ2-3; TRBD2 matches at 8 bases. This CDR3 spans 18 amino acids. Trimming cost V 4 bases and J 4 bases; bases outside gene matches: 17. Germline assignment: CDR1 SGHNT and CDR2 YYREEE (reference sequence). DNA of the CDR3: TGTGCCAGCAGCCTCGGCGGGGGGTGGGGTCTGGGGTCAGATACGCAGTATTTT. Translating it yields CASSLGGGWGLGSDTQYF.

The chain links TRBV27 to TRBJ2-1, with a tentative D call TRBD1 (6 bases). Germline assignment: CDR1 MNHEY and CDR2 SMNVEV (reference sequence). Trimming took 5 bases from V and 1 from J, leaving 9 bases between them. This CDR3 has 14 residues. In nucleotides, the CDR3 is TGTGCCAGCAGTAACGGACAGTCCTACAATGAGCAGTTCTTC. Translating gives CASSNGQSYNEQFF.